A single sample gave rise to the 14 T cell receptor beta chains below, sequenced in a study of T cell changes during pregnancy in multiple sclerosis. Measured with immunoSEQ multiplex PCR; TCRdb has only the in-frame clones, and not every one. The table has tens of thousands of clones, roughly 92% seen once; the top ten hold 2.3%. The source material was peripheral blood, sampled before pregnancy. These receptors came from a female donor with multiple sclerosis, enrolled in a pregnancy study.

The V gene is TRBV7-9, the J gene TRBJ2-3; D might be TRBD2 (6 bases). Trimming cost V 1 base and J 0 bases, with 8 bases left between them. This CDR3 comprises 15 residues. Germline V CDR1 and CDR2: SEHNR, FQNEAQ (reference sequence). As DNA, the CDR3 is TGTGCCAGCAGCTTAGTGGAGGGAAGCACAGATACGCAGTATTTT. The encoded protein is CASSLVEGSTDTQYF. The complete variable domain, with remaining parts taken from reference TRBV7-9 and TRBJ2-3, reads DTGVSQNPRHKITKRGQNVTFRCDPISEHNRLYWYRQTLGQGPEFLTYFQNEAQLEKSRLLSDRFSAERPKGSFSTLEIQRTEQGDSAMYLCASSLVEGSTDTQYFGPGTRLTVL.

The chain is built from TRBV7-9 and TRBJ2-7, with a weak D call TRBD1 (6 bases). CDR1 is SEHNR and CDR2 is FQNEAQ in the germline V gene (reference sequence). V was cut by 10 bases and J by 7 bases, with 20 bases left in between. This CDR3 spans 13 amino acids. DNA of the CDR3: TGTGCCACCTCCGGGCAGGGGAGCTTGGAGCAGTACTTC. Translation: CATSGQGSLEQYF.

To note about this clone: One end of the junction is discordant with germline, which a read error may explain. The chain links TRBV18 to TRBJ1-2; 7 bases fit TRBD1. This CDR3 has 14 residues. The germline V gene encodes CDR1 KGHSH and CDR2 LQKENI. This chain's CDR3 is CASSQGASNYGYIF. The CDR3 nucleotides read TGTGCCAGCTCACAGGGGGCCTCTAACTATGGCTACATCTTC.

The CDR3: CASSLELGAAYEQYF. The CDR3 bases are TGCGCCAGCAGCTTGGAGTTGGGGGCCGCCTACGAGCAGTACTTC. The V gene is TRBV5-1, the J gene TRBJ2-7, with D possibly matching TRBD1 (6 bases). The CDR3 totals 15 residues. Trimming left V 0 bases short and J 2 bases short, with 12 bases between. Germline V gene sequence: CDR1 SGHRS, CDR2 YFSETQ.

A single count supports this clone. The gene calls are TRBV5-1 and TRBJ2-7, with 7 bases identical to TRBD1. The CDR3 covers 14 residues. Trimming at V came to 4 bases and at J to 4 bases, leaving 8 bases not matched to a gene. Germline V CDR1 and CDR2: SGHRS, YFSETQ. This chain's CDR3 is CASSPRDSVYEQYF. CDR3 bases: TGCGCCAGCAGCCCACGGGACAGTGTATACGAGCAGTACTTC. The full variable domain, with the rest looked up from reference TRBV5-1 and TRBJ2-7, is KAGVTQTPRYLIKTRGQQVTLSCSPISGHRSVSWYQQTPGQGLQFLFEYFSETQRNKGNFPGRFSGRQFSNSRSEMNVSTLELGDSALYLCASSPRDSVYEQYFGPGTRLTVT.

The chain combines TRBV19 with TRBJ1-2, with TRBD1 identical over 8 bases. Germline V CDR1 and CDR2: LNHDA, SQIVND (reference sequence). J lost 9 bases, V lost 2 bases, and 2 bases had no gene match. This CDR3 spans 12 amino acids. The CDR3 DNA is TGTGCCAGTAGTATACAGGGGGCCAGCTACACCTTC. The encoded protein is CASSIQGASYTF.

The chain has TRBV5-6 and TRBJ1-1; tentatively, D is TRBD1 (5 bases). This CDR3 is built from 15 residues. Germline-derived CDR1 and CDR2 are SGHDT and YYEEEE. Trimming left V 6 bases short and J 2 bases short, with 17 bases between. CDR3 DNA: TGTGCCAGCACCTCCCTGACAGCAAAAAACACTGAAGCTTTCTTT. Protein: CASTSLTAKNTEAFF.

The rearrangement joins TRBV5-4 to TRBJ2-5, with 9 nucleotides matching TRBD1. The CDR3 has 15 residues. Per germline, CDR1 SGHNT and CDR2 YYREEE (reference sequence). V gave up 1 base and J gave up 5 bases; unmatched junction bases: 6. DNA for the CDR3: TGTGCCAGCAGCTTGACCGGGACAGGGTCCGAGACCCAGTACTTC. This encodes CASSLTGTGSETQYF.

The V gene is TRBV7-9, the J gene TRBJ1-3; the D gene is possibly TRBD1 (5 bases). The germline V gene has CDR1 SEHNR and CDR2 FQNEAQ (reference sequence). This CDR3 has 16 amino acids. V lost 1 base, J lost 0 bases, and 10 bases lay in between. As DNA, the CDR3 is TGTGCCAGCAGCTTAGTACCGGACATCTCTGGAAACACCATATATTTT. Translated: CASSLVPDISGNTIYF.

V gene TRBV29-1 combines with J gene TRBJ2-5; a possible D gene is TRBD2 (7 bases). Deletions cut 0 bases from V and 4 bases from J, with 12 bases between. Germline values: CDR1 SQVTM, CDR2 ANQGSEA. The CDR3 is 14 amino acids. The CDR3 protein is CSVEDWRGRETQYF. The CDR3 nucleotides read TGCAGCGTTGAAGATTGGCGGGGGCGAGAGACCCAGTACTTC.

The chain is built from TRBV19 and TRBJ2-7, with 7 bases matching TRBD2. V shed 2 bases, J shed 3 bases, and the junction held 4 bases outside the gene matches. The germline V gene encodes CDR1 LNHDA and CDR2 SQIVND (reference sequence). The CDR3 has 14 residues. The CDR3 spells CASSIRLANYEQYF. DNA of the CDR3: TGTGCCAGTAGTATACGACTAGCAAACTACGAGCAGTACTTC.

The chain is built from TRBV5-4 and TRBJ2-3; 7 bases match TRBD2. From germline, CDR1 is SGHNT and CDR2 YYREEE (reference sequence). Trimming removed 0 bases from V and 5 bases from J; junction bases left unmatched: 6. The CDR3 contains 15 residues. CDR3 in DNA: TGTGCCAGCAGCTTGGCCGGGACTACAGTAGATACGCAGTATTTT. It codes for CASSLAGTTVDTQYF.

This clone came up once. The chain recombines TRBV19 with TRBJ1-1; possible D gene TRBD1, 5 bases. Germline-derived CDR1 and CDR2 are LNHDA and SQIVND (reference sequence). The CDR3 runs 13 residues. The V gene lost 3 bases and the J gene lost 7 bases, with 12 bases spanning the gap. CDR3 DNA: TGTGCCAGTAGTATGTACGACAGAGATGAAGCTTTCTTT. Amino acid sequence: CASSMYDRDEAFF.

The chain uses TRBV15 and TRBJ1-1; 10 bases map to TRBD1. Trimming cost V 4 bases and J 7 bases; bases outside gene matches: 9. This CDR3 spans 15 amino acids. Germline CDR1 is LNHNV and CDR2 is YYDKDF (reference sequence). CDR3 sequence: CATSMVGQGKREAFF. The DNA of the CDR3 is TGTGCCACCAGCATGGTGGGACAGGGGAAACGTGAAGCTTTCTTT.